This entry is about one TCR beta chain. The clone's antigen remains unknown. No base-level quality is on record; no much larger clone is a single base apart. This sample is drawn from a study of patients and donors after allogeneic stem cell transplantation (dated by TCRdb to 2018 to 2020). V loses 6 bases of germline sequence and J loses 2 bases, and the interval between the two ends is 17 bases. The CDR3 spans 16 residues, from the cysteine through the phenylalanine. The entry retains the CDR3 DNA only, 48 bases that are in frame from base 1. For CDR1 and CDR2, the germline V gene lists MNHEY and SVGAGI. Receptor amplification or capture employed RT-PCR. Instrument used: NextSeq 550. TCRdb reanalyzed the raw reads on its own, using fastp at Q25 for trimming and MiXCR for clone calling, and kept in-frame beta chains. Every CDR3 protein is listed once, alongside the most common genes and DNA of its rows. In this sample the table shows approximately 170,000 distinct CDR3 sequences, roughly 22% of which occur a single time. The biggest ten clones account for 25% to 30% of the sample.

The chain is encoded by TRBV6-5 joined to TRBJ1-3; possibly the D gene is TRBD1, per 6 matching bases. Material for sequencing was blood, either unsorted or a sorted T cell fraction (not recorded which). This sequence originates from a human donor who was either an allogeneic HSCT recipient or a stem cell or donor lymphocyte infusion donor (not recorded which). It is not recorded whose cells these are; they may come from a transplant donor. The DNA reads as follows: TGTGCCAGCAGCAAGGGGGGACTGCTTACTGGAAACACCATATATTTT. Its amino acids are CASSKGGLLTGNTIYF.